Presented here are 10 T cell receptor beta chains from one specimen sequenced in a study of tumor-infiltrating lymphocytes in primary liver carcinoma. Bulk tissue was left unsorted, and RNA and DNA were co-extracted from about 19-30 mg of it. Starting material of 500 to 600 ng total RNA yielded TCR beta cDNA via a constant-region primer. Libraries for TCR beta were built through three nested multiplex PCR rounds, which together made up a slightly modified ARM-PCR procedure. Investigators reported that the first two PCR rounds, at around 9 cycles each, used TRBV1-TRBV30 forward primers with a C-beta reverse primer. A single record per CDR3 protein comes from TCRdb applying MiXCR to the multiplex PCR reads. The sample records roughly 100,000 distinct CDR3 sequences, around 80% being singletons. Sequenced material: liver tumor tissue from sampling region 3. The subset was: tumor region T3, left-lateral pole. These receptors were taken from a man in his forties or fifties with primary liver carcinoma and hepatitis B virus infection.

This clonotype has just a few counts. The DNA is left out, because the CDR3 cannot be placed on it with certainty; the CDR3 is given as TCRdb lists it. The CDR3 sequence: CASSPVGRGNEQFF. The chain has TRBV7-8 and TRBJ2-1; the table's D call, TRBD2, was not checked against the DNA. Germline CDR1 and CDR2: SGHVS and FQNEAQ. Counting both end residues, the CDR3 totals 14 amino acids.

As for this clonotype: An end of the junction differs from the germline gene, which may be a read error. The gene calls are TRBV12-3 or TRBV12-4 and TRBJ2-2, with D perhaps being TRBD1 or TRBD2 (5 bases each). The CDR3 runs to 14 residues. DNA of the CDR3: TGTGCCAGCAAAGCTCGAGTAGGGACCAGGGACCTGTTTTTT. It codes for CASKARVGTRDLFF.

On this clonotype: The CDR3 does not close with the conserved phenylalanine or tryptophan, likely indicating a read error. V and J are TRBV29-1 and TRBJ1-5; perhaps TRBD1 as D (5 bases). CDR1 SQVTM and CDR2 ANQGSEA come from the germline V gene. This CDR3 spans 13 amino acids. The CDR3 loop reads CSAGRGANQPQHL. As DNA, the CDR3 is TGCAGCGCCGGAAGGGGAGCGAATCAACCCCAGCATCTT.

As concerns this clonotype: One end of the junction varies from germline; a read error may be responsible. The genes are TRBV29-1 and TRBJ2-2, with 7 bases matching TRBD2. CDR3 length: 15 residues. Germline V gene sequence: CDR1 SQVTM, CDR2 ANQGSEA. CDR3 protein: CIVGRPGGGTGELFF. The DNA of the CDR3 is TGCATCGTTGGTCGTCCGGGAGGTGGCACCGGTGAGCTGTTTTTT.

This clonotype was seen repeatedly, ten times or more. The chain links TRBV12-3 or TRBV12-4 to TRBJ1-2; D uncertain. V dropped 5 bases and J dropped 2 bases, with 9 bases sitting between them. This CDR3 comprises 13 residues. In DNA, the CDR3 is TGTGCCAGCAGTGCTGAAAGGAACTATGGCTACACCTTC. Residues: CASSAERNYGYTF.

Concerning this clonotype itself: One end of the junction does not line up with germline, which may come from a read error. The chain combines TRBV24-1 with TRBJ2-1, with 9 positions matching TRBD1. Germline assignment: CDR1 KGHDR and CDR2 SFDVKD. The CDR3 loop spans 16 amino acids. The DNA of the CDR3 is TGTGCCACCAGTGATCCCGGGACAGGGCTAACGAATGGGCAGTTCTTC. Its protein is CATSDPGTGLTNGQFF.

Notes on this clonotype: Because the CDR3 is missing its conserved closing phenylalanine or tryptophan, this is likely a read error. The chain links TRBV29-1 to TRBJ2-3; TRBD2 aligns across 8 bases. Germline CDR1 SQVTM, CDR2 ANQGSEA. The CDR3 consists of 15 residues. The CDR3 DNA sequence: TGCAGCGTTGAGAAAGCGGGAGTGAGGACAGATATGCAGTATTCT. This codes for CSVEKAGVRTDMQYS.

The V gene is TRBV20-1, the J gene TRBJ2-5; no definite D call. Per germline, CDR1 DFQATT and CDR2 SNEGSKA (reference sequence). Deletions cut 3 bases from V and 5 bases from J, with 10 bases between. CDR3 length: 12 amino acids. In DNA, the CDR3 is TGCAGTGCTAGGAAGCAGTCGGAGACCCAGTACTTC. Protein product: CSARKQSETQYF.

The V and J genes are TRBV29-1 and TRBJ1-1; D is unresolved. The CDR3 is 12 residues long. Germline V gives CDR1 SQVTM, CDR2 ANQGSEA. The CDR3 is CRGTTQNTEAFF. Here the CDR3 DNA reads TGCAGGGGAACAACCCAGAACACTGAAGCTTTCTTT.

Note on this clonotype: A junction end diverges from the germline sequence, so it may reflect a read error. The rearrangement joins TRBV12-3 or TRBV12-4 to TRBJ1-4, with D unclear. The CDR3 consists of 14 residues. Here the CDR3 DNA reads TGTGACAGCAGTTTAAGTGGGGTTGATGAAAAACTGTTTTTT. It codes for CDSSLSGVDEKLFF.